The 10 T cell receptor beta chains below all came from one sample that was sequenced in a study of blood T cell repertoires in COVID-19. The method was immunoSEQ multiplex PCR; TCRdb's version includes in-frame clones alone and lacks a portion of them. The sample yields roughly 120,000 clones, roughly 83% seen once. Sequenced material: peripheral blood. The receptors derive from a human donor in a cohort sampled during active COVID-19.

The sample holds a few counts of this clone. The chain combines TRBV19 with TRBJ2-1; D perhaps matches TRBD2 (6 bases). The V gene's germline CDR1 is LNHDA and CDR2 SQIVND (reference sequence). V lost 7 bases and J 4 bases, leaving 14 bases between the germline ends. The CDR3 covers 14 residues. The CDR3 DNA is TGTGCCAGTAAACCCGGGGGTTCGTACAATGAGCAGTTCTTC. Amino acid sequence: CASKPGGSYNEQFF.

The CDR3: CASSTDMPSGYTF. As DNA, the CDR3 is TGTGCCAGCAGTACGGACATGCCAAGTGGCTACACCTTC. The genes are TRBV2 and TRBJ1-2; tentatively, D is TRBD1 (5 bases). Germline CDR1 SNHLY, CDR2 FYNNEI. The CDR3 has 13 residues. Trimming took 5 bases from V and 7 from J, leaving 14 bases between them.

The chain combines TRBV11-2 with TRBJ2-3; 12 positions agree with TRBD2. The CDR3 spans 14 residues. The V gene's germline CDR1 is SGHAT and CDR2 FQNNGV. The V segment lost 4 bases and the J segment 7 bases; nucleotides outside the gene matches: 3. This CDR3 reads CASSYLAGGNTQYF. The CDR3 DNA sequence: TGTGCCAGCAGCTACCTAGCGGGAGGGAATACGCAGTATTTT.

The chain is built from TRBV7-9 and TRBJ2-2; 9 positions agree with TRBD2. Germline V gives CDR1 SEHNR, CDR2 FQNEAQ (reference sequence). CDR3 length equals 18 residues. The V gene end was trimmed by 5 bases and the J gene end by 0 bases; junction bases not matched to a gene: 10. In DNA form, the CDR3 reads TGTGCCAGCAGCCCTTGGTTAGCGGGAGCCCCGAACACCGGGGAGCTGTTTTTT. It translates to CASSPWLAGAPNTGELFF.

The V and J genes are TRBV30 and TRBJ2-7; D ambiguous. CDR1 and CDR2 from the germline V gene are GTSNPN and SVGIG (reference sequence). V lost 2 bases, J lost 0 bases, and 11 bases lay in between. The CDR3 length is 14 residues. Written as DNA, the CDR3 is TGTGCCTGGAGTCCGTCAGGAAACTCCTACGAGCAGTACTTC. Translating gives CAWSPSGNSYEQYF.

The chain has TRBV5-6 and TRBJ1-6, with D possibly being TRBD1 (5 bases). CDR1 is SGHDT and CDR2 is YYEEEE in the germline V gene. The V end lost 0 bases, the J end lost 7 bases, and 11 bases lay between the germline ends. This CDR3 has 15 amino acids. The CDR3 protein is CASSLENSGNSPLHF. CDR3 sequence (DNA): TGTGCCAGCAGCTTGGAGAATTCAGGGAATTCACCCCTCCACTTT.

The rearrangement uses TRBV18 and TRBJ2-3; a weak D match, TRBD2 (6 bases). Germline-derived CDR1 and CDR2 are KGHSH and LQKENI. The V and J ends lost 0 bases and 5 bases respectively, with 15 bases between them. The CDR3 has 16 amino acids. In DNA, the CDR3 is TGTGCCAGCTCACCACCGGGACTCCAATTAAAAGATACGCAGTATTTT. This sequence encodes CASSPPGLQLKDTQYF.

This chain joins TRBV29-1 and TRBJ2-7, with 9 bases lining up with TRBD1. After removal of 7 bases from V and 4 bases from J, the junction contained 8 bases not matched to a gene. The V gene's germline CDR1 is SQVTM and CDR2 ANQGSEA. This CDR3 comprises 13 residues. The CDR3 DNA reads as TGCAGCGCCCGACAGGGGGGGGAGTACGAGCAGTACTTC. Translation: CSARQGGEYEQYF.

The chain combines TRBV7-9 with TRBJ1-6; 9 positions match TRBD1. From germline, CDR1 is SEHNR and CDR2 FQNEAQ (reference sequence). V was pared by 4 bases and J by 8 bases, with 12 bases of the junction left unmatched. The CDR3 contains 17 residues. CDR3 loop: CASSSPRTGVADSPLHF. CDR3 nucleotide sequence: TGTGCCAGCAGCTCTCCCCGGACAGGGGTAGCGGATTCACCCCTCCACTTT.

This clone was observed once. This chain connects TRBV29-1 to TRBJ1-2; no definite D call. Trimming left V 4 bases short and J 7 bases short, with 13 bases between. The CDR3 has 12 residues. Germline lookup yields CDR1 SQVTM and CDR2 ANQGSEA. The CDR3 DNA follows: TGCAGCGTTGTAAGCTCCGCTCCTGGCTACACCTTC. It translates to CSVVSSAPGYTF.